This section outlines one TCR beta chain sequence together with its context. Trimming stripped 0 bases from V and 6 bases from J, with 9 bases between. The CDR3 length is 13 residues. In germline, CDR1 is SGHRS, CDR2 YFSETQ. This entry comes from a study of T cells after yellow fever vaccination. TCRdb re-called the 5' RACE reads with MiXCR, one entry per CDR3 protein. This table has almost 600,000 distinct CDR3 sequences, approximately 13% appearing once. The sequenced sample was PBMCs, obtained on the day of the yellow fever booster vaccination. J is TRBJ1-2 and V is TRBV5-1; TRBD1 might be the D (6 bases). This TCR was sampled from a man aged 25 to 45 who received the YFV17D yellow fever vaccine. The CDR3 DNA reads as TGCGCCAGCAGCTTGGACAGGGCAGATGGCTACACCTTC. It encodes CASSLDRADGYTF.